The sequence of this T cell receptor beta chain was determined in a study of control samples from healthy donors and cancer patients. Only in-frame clones appear in the TCRdb table, and some are missing; sequencing was by immunoSEQ multiplex PCR. In the table there are more than 95,000 clones, about 89% of which are singletons. The CDR3 extends over 12 amino acids. The V gene's germline CDR1 is LNHNV and CDR2 YYDKDF (reference sequence). The V and J ends lost 9 bases and 2 bases respectively, with 10 bases between them. The rearrangement links TRBV15 to TRBJ1-2; D perhaps matches TRBD1 (6 bases). Material for sequencing was PBMCs. This receptor was identified in a man aged 60 to 69 with lung cancer. CDR3 sequence reads: CATSGGNYGYTF. The CDR3 DNA reads TGTGCCACGTCCGGGGGCAACTATGGCTACACCTTC.